This TCR beta chain emerged from a study of shared clonotypes between healthy human individuals. Study-level background: The composition of the donors was a couple of women and a few men aged 18 to 49.

Looked up from germline, CDR1 is LNHDA and CDR2 is SQIVND (reference sequence). The CDR3 has 18 residues. V lost 5 bases to trimming and J lost 0 bases; unmatched junction nucleotides: 12. Method: immunoSEQ multiplex PCR; TCRdb's copy keeps in-frame clones and lacks some. In the table there are around 240,000 clones, 65% to 70% of which are singletons. The rearrangement uses TRBV19 and TRBJ1-5; 8 nucleotides match TRBD1. The sequencing input was memory CD4+ T cells sorted from blood. Subset given: CD45RA-negative fraction. This receptor was obtained from a man aged 25 to 40 in good health. The CDR3 spells CASSPVGGQATSNQPQHF. The CDR3 DNA sequence: TGTGCCAGTAGTCCAGTAGGGGGACAGGCTACTAGCAATCAGCCCCAGCATTTT.